The 21 T cell receptor beta chains reported below all come from one sample, sequenced in a study of blood T cell repertoires in COVID-19. TCRdb's table, derived via immunoSEQ multiplex PCR, lists solely in-frame clones and lacks some. This sample carries roughly 100,000 clones, about 88% of them seen once, and the ten largest clones take less than 3.5%. Sample: peripheral blood. These TCRs come from a man aged 50-60 years with active or convalescent COVID-19.

The chain is built from TRBV7-2 and TRBJ2-3, with D perhaps TRBD1 (6 bases). The germline CDR1 and CDR2 sequences are SGHTA and FQGNSA. Trimming cost V 5 bases and J 11 bases, with 14 bases left between them. This CDR3 has 12 residues. The CDR3 bases are TGTGCCAGCAGCCTGGAAGGGGGTAAGCAGTATTTT. Its translation is CASSLEGGKQYF.

This chain links TRBV6-2 or TRBV6-3 with TRBJ2-3, with 8 bases lining up with TRBD1. Germline V gene data show CDR1 as MNHEY and CDR2 as SVGEGT. The CDR3 length is 16 residues. V gave up 2 bases and J gave up 1 base; unmatched junction bases: 5. CDR3 sequence reads: CASSYGETGGTDTQYF. In DNA form, the CDR3 reads TGTGCCAGCAGTTACGGGGAGACAGGGGGCACAGATACGCAGTATTTT.

The V call is TRBV5-1, the J call TRBJ2-1; TRBD1 matches at 7 bases. V gave up 0 bases and J gave up 10 bases; unmatched junction bases: 7. The CDR3 is made up of 14 amino acids. The germline V gene encodes CDR1 SGHRS and CDR2 YFSETQ. CDR3 residues: CASSLGQGTSEQFF. The CDR3 bases are TGCGCCAGCAGCTTGGGACAGGGTACGAGCGAGCAGTTCTTC.

This chain connects TRBV10-3 to TRBJ2-7; 8 nucleotides agree with TRBD1. The J segment lost 0 bases and the V segment lost 7 bases, leaving 2 bases of the junction unmatched. Germline-derived CDR1 and CDR2 are ENHRY and SYGVKD. CDR3 length: 13 amino acids. The CDR3 spells CAITGTGSYEQYF. The CDR3 DNA reads TGTGCCATCACCGGGACAGGCTCCTACGAGCAGTACTTC.

As to this clone: The junction differs from germline at one of its ends, possibly a read error. The chain recombines TRBV5-1 with TRBJ2-7; a possible D gene is TRBD1 (6 bases). The germline V gene encodes CDR1 SGHRS and CDR2 YFSETQ. The length of the CDR3 is 13 residues. CDR3 loop: CVSSLDRSYEQYF. DNA for the CDR3: TGCGTCAGCAGCTTGGACAGATCCTACGAGCAGTACTTC.

The sample holds a few counts of this clone. V and J are TRBV6-6 and TRBJ1-5; 8 nucleotides match TRBD1. CDR3 length equals 16 residues. V trimming: 0 bases; J trimming: 1 base; junction bases outside the gene matches: 2. From germline, CDR1 is MNHNY and CDR2 SVGAGI (reference sequence). In nucleotides, the CDR3 is TGTGCCAGCAGTTACTCCGGACAGGGAAGCAATCAGCCCCAGCATTTT. Protein product: CASSYSGQGSNQPQHF.

The rearrangement joins TRBV6-1 to TRBJ1-2, with D hard to call. This CDR3 is built from 14 residues. V was clipped by 2 bases and J by 8 bases, with 15 bases between them. CDR1 is MNHNS and CDR2 is SASEGT in the germline V gene. The CDR3 reads CASSEPGRERGYTF. In DNA form, the CDR3 reads TGTGCCAGCAGTGAACCAGGCCGGGAGAGGGGCTACACCTTC.

This clone showed up just once. The J gene is TRBJ2-4, the V gene TRBV7-8, with 7 bases matching TRBD1. Germline V CDR1 and CDR2: SGHVS, FQNEAQ. The CDR3 length is 16 residues. Trimming removed 5 bases from V and 9 bases from J; junction bases left unmatched: 16. This CDR3 reads CASSRYDDRARSIQYF. Written as DNA, the CDR3 is TGTGCCAGCAGCCGATACGACGACAGGGCTAGAAGCATTCAGTACTTC.

The rearrangement joins TRBV5-6 to TRBJ1-1, with D tentatively TRBD1 (5 bases). This CDR3 is built from 14 residues. V was shortened by 2 bases and J by 0 bases, with 8 bases between the two germline ends. CDR1 is SGHDT and CDR2 is YYEEEE in the germline V gene. CDR3 residues: CASSLTGMNTEAFF. DNA for the CDR3: TGTGCCAGCAGCTTAACAGGTATGAACACTGAAGCTTTCTTT. The whole variable domain, filled in from reference TRBV5-6 and TRBJ1-1, reads DAGVTQSPTHLIKTRGQQVTLRCSPKSGHDTVSWYQQALGQGPQFIFQYYEEEERQRGNFPDRFSGHQFPNYSSELNVNALLLGDSALYLCASSLTGMNTEAFFGQGTRLTVV.

The gene calls are TRBV9 and TRBJ1-1; TRBD1 aligns across 8 bases. The CDR3 runs 15 residues. Germline V CDR1 and CDR2: SGDLS, YYNGEE. The ends lost 4 bases at V and 1 base at J; junction bases unmatched: 6. CDR3 amino acids: CASSRMTGENTEAFF. As DNA, the CDR3 is TGTGCCAGCAGCCGGATGACAGGGGAGAACACTGAAGCTTTCTTT.

The chain recombines TRBV10-2 with TRBJ2-2, with a weak D call TRBD2 (6 bases). Trimming took off 8 bases at V and 5 bases at J, with 12 bases between the two ends. In germline, CDR1 is WSHSY, CDR2 SAAADI. This CDR3 has 13 amino acids. In DNA, the CDR3 is TGCGCCAGCCGGGGGTTTGGGACCGGGGAGCTGTTTTTT. It codes for CASRGFGTGELFF.

The chain carries TRBV10-3 and TRBJ1-2; weak D call: TRBD1 (6 bases). There are 11 residues in the CDR3. The germline CDR1 and CDR2 sequences are ENHRY and SYGVKD. Trimming stripped 5 bases from V and 8 bases from J, with 9 bases between. CDR3: CAISTGIGYTF. The CDR3 nucleotides are TGTGCCATCAGTACAGGGATCGGCTACACCTTC.

The genes are TRBV7-9 and TRBJ1-6; possibly TRBD1 for D (5 bases). The CDR3 covers 15 residues. Germline lookup yields CDR1 SEHNR and CDR2 FQNEAQ (reference sequence). V lost 5 bases, J lost 6 bases, and 14 bases lay in between. The CDR3 region has the DNA TGTGCCAGCAGCAATCCGGGACTGTTTAATTCACCCCTCCACTTT. Translated: CASSNPGLFNSPLHF.

This CDR3 reads CASSPSVDGELFF. CDR3 sequence (DNA): TGTGCCAGCAGCCCTTCGGTCGACGGGGAGCTGTTTTTT. The chain employs TRBV12-3 or TRBV12-4 and TRBJ2-2, with D unclear. The CDR3 sequence is 13 residues long. Trimming stripped 6 bases from V and 7 bases from J, with 12 bases between.

The rearrangement joins TRBV28 to TRBJ1-5; D is ambiguous. Deletions cut 2 bases from V and 0 bases from J, with 8 bases between. Germline values: CDR1 MDHEN, CDR2 SYDVKM. The CDR3 extends over 15 amino acids. CDR3 protein: CASSLGIDSNQPQHF. The CDR3 nucleotides read TGTGCCAGCAGTTTAGGCATTGATAGCAATCAGCCCCAGCATTTT.

The chain recombines TRBV5-4 with TRBJ1-2; no reliable D call. The V gene's germline CDR1 is SGHNT and CDR2 YYREEE (reference sequence). This CDR3 has 12 residues. The V gene lost 4 bases and the J gene lost 5 bases, with 9 bases spanning the gap. The DNA of the CDR3 is TGTGCCAGCAGCCTGGGAGGTTATGGCTACACCTTC. As protein: CASSLGGYGYTF.

The CDR3 region is CASFSGGTGNQPQHF. In nucleotides, the CDR3 is TGTGCCAGCTTTTCTGGGGGGACAGGAAATCAGCCCCAGCATTTT. The chain joins TRBV18 to TRBJ1-5, with 8 positions matching TRBD1. The CDR3 sequence is 15 residues long. The ends lost 7 bases at V and 4 bases at J; junction bases unmatched: 9. The germline gives CDR1 KGHSH, CDR2 LQKENI.

The V and J genes are TRBV5-5 and TRBJ2-3; possibly TRBD1 for D (6 bases). This CDR3 has 15 amino acids. The ends were cut back, 1 base at V and 5 bases at J, with 14 bases in the middle. Germline lookup yields CDR1 SGHKS and CDR2 YYEKEE (reference sequence). The CDR3 loop is CASSLWAGDGDTQYF. Written as DNA, the CDR3 is TGTGCCAGCAGCTTGTGGGCAGGGGACGGAGATACGCAGTATTTT.

This chain links TRBV28 with TRBJ1-2; D gene uncertain. The ends were cut back, 2 bases at V and 0 bases at J, with 7 bases in the middle. The CDR3 spans 14 residues. The germline V gene encodes CDR1 MDHEN and CDR2 SYDVKM. CDR3 in DNA: TGTGCCAGCAGTTTACAGGCAACTAACTATGGCTACACCTTC. It encodes CASSLQATNYGYTF.

The chain has TRBV24-1 and TRBJ2-5, with 7 nucleotides matching TRBD1. Losses at the gene ends were 7 bases for V and 1 base for J; bases not matched to a gene: 5. From germline, CDR1 is KGHDR and CDR2 SFDVKD. The CDR3 loop spans 14 amino acids. This CDR3 reads CATSAGTAQETQYF. The CDR3 DNA follows: TGTGCCACCAGCGCCGGGACAGCCCAAGAGACCCAGTACTTC.

This rearrangement joins TRBV5-4 to TRBJ2-3; the match to TRBD2 covers 7 bases. Looked up from germline, CDR1 is SGHNT and CDR2 is YYREEE (reference sequence). The CDR3 runs to 13 residues. V shed 7 bases, J shed 3 bases, and the junction held 5 bases outside the gene matches. The CDR3 DNA reads as TGTGCCAGCCGAATCGGGGGGACAGATACGCAGTATTTT. Its translation: CASRIGGTDTQYF.